This T cell receptor (beta chain) was documented in a study of cytomegalovirus exposure and HLA in healthy donors. Trimming removed 6 bases at V and 6 bases at J, with 12 bases between. This CDR3 spans 13 amino acids. Germline V gene sequence: CDR1 LNHNV, CDR2 YYDKDF (reference sequence). This clone showed up just once. What it binds is unknown. Broader study findings: For most subjects, TCR beta sequences were reported to predict HLA-A and HLA-B alleles with accuracy.

The PCR employed 60 Vbeta primers together with 13 Jbeta primers. Repertoires were generated with immunoSEQ multiplex PCR, while TCRdb's copy carries only in-frame clones and drops some. The sample carries some 150,000 clones, 70% to 80% recorded once. The TCR comes from a young man in good health and CMV-seropositive. Sequencing was done on a sample of PBMCs. The gene calls are TRBV15 and TRBJ1-5; TRBD1 is a possible D gene (6 bases). CDR3 nucleotide sequence: TGTGCCACCAGTAACAGGGTCAGTCAGCCCCAGCATTTT. Protein sequence: CATSNRVSQPQHF. Filled out from reference TRBV15 and TRBJ1-5, the complete variable domain reads DAMVIQNPRYQVTQFGKPVTLSCSQTLNHNVMYWYQQKSSQAPKLLFHYYDKDFNNEADTPDNFQSRRPNTSFCFLDIRSPGLGDTAMYLCATSNRVSQPQHFGDGTRLSIL.